Reported below is one T cell receptor beta chain. No antigen is known for it. These data are taken from a study of monozygotic twins with inflammatory bowel disease. Broader study findings: Healthy twins showed more clonotype sharing with others than IBD patients, especially patients with disease activity.

TCRdb reanalyzed the 5' RACE reads and collapses them to one entry per CDR3 protein, without DNA. The table for this sample gives about 140,000 distinct CDR3 sequences. CDR1 is SGHTA and CDR2 is FQGNSA in the germline V gene. The CDR3 consists of 16 residues. The chain carries TRBV7-2 and TRBJ1-2; TCRdb's D call of TRBD1 is untestable without DNA. This receptor was taken from a human donor with ulcerative colitis or Crohn's disease, or a healthy co-twin of an affected twin (not recorded which). Sequenced sample: blood. The CDR3 sequence is CASSLFQDRGPGGYTF.